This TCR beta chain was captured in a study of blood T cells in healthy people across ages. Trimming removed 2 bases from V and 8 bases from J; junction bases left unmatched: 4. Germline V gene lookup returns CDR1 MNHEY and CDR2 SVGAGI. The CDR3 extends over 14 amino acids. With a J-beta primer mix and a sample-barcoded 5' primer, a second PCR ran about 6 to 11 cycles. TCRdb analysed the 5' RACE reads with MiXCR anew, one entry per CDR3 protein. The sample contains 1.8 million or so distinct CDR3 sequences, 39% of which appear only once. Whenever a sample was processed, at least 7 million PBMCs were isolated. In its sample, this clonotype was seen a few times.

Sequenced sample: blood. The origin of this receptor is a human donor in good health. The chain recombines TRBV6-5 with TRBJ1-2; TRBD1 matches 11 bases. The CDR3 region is CASSYPGTGGGYTF. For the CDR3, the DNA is TGTGCCAGCAGTTACCCGGGGACAGGGGGAGGCTACACCTTC.